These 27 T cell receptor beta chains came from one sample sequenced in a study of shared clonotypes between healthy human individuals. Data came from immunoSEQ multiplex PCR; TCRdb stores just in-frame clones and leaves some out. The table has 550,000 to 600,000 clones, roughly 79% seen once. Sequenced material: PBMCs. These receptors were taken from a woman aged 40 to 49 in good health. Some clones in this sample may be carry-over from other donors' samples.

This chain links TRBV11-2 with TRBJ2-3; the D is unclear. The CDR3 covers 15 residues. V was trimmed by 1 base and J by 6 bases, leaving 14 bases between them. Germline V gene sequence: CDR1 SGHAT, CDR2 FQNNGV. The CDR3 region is CASSLAPSERDTQYF. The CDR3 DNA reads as TGTGCCAGCAGCTTAGCCCCCTCTGAGCGCGATACGCAGTATTTT.

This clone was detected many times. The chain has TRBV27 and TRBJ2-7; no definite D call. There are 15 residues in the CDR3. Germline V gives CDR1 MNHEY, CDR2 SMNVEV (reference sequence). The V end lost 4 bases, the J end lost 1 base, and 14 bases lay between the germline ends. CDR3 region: CASSWSGRFSYEQYF. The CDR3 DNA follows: TGTGCCAGCAGTTGGTCAGGACGTTTTTCCTACGAGCAGTACTTC.

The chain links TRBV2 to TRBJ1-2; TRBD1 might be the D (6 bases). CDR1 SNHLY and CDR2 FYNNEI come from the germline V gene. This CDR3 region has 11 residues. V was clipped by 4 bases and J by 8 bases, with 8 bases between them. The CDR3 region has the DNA TGTGCCAGCAGTGTCGGGGGCGGCTACACCTTC. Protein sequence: CASSVGGGYTF.

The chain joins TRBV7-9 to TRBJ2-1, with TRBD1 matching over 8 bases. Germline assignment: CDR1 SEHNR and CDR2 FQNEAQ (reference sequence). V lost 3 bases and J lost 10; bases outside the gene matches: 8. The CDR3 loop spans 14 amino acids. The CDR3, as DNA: TGTGCCAGCAGCTTTGGGACAGGACCCAGGGAGCAGTTCTTC. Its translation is CASSFGTGPREQFF.

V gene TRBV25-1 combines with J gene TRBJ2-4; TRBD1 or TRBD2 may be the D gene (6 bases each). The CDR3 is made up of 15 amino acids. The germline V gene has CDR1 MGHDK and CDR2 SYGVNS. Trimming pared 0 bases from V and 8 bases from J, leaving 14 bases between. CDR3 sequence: CASSEYVGGPDIQYF. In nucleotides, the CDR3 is TGTGCCAGCAGTGAATACGTGGGGGGCCCGGACATTCAGTACTTC.

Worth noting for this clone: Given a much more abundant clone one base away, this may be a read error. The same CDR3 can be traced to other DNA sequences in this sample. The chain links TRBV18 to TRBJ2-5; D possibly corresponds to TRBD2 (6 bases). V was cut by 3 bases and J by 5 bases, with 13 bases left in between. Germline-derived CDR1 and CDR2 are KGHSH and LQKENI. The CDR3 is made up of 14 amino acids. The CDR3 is CASSPGTSRETQYF. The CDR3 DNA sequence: TGTGCCAGCTCACCGGGGACTTCTCGGGAGACCCAGTACTTC.

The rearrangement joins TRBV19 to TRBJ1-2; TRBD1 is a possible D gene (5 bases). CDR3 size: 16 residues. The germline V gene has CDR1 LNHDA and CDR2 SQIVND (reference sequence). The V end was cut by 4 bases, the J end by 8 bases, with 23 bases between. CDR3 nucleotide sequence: TGTGCCAGTAGTACCGCTGGGACCATCGTTTCTTGGGGCTACACCTTC. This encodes CASSTAGTIVSWGYTF.

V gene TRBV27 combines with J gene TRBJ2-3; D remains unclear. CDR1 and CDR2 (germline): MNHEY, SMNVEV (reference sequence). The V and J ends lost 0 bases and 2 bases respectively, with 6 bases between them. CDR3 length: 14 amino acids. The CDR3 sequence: CASSLSRNTDTQYF. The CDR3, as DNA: TGTGCCAGCAGTTTATCGAGGAACACAGATACGCAGTATTTT.

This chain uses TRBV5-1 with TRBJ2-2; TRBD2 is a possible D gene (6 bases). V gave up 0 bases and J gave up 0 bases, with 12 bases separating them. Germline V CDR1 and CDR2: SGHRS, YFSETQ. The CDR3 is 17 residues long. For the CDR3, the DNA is TGCGCCAGCAGCTTGGCCCTCTCGGGGGCGAACACCGGGGAGCTGTTTTTT. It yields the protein CASSLALSGANTGELFF.

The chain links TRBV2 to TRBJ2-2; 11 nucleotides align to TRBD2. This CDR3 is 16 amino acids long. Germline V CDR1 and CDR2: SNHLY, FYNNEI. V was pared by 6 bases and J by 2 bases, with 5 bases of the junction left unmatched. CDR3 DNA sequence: TGTGCCAGCAGGCAGGGACTAGCGGTAAACACCGGGGAGCTGTTTTTT. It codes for CASRQGLAVNTGELFF.

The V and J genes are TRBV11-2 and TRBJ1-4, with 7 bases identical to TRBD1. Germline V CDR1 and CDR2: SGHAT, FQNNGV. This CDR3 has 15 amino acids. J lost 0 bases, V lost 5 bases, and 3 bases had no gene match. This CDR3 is CASSLGQATNEKLFF. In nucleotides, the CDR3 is TGTGCCAGCAGCCTTGGACAGGCAACTAATGAAAAACTGTTTTTT. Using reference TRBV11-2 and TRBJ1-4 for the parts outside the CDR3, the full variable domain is EAGVAQSPRYKIIEKRQSVAFWCNPISGHATLYWYQQILGQGPKLLIQFQNNGVVDDSQLPKDRFSAERLKGVDSTLKIQPAKLEDSAVYLCASSLGQATNEKLFFGSGTQLSVL.

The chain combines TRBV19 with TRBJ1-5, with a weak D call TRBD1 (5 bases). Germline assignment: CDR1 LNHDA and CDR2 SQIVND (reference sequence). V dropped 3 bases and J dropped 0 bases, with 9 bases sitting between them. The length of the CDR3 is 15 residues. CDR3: CASSIPGGSNQPQHF. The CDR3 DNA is TGTGCCAGTAGTATTCCTGGGGGTAGCAATCAGCCCCAGCATTTT.

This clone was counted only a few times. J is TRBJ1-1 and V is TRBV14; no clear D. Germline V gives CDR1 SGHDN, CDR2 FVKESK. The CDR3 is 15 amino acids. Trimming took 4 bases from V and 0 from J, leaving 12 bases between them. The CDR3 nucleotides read TGTGCCAGCAGCCGGCGGGCCGGGATGAACACTGAAGCTTTCTTT. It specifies CASSRRAGMNTEAFF.

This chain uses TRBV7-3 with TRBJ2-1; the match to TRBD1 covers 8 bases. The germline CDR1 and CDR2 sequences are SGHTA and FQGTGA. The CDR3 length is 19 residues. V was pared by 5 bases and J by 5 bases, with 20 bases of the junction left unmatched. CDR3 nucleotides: TGTGCCAGCAGCACCAGGACAGGGTGGACAACAGGTCGGCACAATGAGCAGTTCTTC. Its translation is CASSTRTGWTTGRHNEQFF.

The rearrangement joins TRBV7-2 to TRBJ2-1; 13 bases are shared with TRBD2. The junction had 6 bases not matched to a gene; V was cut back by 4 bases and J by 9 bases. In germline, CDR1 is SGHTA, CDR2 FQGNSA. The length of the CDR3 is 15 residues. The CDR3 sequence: CASSYRTSGRIEQFF. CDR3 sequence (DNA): TGTGCCAGCAGCTATCGGACTAGCGGGAGAATTGAGCAGTTCTTC.

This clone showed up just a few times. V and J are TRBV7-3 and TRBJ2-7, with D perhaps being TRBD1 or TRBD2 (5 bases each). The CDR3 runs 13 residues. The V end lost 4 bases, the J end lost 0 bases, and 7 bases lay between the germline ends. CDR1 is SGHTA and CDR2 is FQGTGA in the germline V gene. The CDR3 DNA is TGTGCCAGCAGCTCCGGGGCCTCCTACGAGCAGTACTTC. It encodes CASSSGASYEQYF. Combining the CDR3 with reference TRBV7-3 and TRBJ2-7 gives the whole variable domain GAGVSQTPSNKVTEKGKYVELRCDPISGHTALYWYRQSLGQGPEFLIYFQGTGAADDSGLPNDRFFAVRPEGSVSTLKIQRTERGDSAVYLCASSSGASYEQYFGPGTRLTVT.

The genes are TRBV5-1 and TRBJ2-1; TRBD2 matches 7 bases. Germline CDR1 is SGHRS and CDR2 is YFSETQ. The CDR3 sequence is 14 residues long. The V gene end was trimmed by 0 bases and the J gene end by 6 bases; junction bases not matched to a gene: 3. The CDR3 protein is CASSLASGGNEQFF. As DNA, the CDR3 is TGCGCCAGCAGCTTGGCCTCGGGGGGCAATGAGCAGTTCTTC.

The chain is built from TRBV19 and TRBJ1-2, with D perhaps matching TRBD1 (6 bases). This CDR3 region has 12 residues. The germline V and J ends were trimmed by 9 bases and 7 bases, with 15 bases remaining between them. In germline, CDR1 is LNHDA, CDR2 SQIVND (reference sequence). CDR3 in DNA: TGTGCCAGACCCCGGGACAAACGTGGCTACACCTTC. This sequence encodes CARPRDKRGYTF. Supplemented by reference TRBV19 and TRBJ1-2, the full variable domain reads DGGITQSPKYLFRKEGQNVTLSCEQNLNHDAMYWYRQDPGQGLRLIYYSQIVNDFQKGDIAEGYSVSREKKESFPLTVTSAQKNPTAFYLCARPRDKRGYTFGSGTRLTVV.

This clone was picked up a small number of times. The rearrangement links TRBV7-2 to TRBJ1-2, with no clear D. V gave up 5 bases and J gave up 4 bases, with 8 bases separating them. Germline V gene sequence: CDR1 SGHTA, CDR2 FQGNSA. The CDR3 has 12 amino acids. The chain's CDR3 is CASSPLPYGYTF. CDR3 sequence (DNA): TGTGCCAGCAGCCCTCTGCCCTATGGCTACACCTTC. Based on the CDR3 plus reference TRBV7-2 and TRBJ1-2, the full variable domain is GAGVSQSPSNKVTEKGKDVELRCDPISGHTALYWYRQSLGQGLEFLIYFQGNSAPDKSGLPSDRFSAERTGGSVSTLTIQRTQQEDSAVYLCASSPLPYGYTFGSGTRLTVV.

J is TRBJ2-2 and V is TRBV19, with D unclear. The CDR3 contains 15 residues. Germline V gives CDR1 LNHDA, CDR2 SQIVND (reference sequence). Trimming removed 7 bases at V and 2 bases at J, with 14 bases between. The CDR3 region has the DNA TGTGCCAGTACCCGGACCGCGTTTAACACCGGGGAGCTGTTTTTT. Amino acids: CASTRTAFNTGELFF.

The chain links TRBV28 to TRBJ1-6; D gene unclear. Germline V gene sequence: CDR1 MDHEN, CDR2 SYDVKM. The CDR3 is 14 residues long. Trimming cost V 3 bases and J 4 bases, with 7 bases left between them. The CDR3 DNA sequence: TGTGCCAGCAGTTTTAGCACTTATAATTCACCCCTCCACTTT. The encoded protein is CASSFSTYNSPLHF.

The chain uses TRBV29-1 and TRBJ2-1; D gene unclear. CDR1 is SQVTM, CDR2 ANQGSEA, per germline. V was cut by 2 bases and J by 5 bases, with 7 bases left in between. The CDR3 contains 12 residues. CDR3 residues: CSVERRNNEQFF. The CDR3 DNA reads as TGCAGCGTTGAAAGGCGGAACAATGAGCAGTTCTTC.

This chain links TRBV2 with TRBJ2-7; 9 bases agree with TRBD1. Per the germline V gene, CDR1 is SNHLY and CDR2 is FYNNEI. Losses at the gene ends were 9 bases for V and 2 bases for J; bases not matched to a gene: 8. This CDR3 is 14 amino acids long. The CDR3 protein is CASSQGALPYEQYF. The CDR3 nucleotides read TGTGCCAGTTCACAGGGGGCTCTCCCCTACGAGCAGTACTTC. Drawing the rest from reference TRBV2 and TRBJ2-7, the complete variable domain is EPEVTQTPSHQVTQMGQEVILRCVPISNHLYFYWYRQILGQKVEFLVSFYNNEISEKSEIFDDQFSVERPDGSNFTLKIRSTKLEDSAMYFCASSQGALPYEQYFGPGTRLTVT.

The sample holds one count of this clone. The CDR3 DNA follows: TGTGCCAGCAGTTCCCCTCCCACAGGCACCTACGAGCAGTACTTC. This codes for CASSSPPTGTYEQYF. The genes are TRBV28 and TRBJ2-7, with TRBD1 as a possible D gene (5 bases). The CDR3 totals 15 residues. The V gene lost 4 bases and the J gene lost 2 bases, with 15 bases spanning the gap. Germline values: CDR1 MDHEN, CDR2 SYDVKM.

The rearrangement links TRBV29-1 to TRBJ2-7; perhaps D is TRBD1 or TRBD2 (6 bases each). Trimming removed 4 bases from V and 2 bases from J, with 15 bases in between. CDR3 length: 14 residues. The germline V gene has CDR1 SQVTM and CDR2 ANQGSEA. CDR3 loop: CSVGGGGGAYEQYF. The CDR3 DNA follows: TGCAGCGTTGGAGGCGGAGGGGGAGCCTACGAGCAGTACTTC.

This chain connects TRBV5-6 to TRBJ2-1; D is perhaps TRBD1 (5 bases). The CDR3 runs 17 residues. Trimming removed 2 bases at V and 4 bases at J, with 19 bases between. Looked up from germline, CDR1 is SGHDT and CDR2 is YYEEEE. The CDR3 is CASSFYPGPTLYNEQFF. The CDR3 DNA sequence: TGTGCCAGCAGCTTTTATCCAGGGCCCACCCTATACAATGAGCAGTTCTTC.

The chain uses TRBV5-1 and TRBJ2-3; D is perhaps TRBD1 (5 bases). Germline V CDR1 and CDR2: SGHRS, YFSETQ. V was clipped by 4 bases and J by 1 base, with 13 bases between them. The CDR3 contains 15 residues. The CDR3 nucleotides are TGCGCCAGCAGCAACAGGCTCCGCGGCACAGATACGCAGTATTTT. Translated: CASSNRLRGTDTQYF.